Sequencing of this T cell receptor (beta chain) was carried out in a study of T cells in Graves' hyperthyroidism and ophthalmopathy. What was amplified from RNA transcripts were TCR beta CDR3 regions. During a first-round RT-PCR of the TCR CDR3, the HTBI primer set was used. TCRdb re-called the multiplex PCR reads through MiXCR, storing one row per CDR3 protein. The profile shows around 570,000 distinct CDR3 sequences, around 20% of them singletons. Study-level findings and limits: Most thyroid clonotypes expanded above 0.001 were also detected in blood.

This clonotype was detected only a few times. Its matching antigen is unknown. CDR1 SGHTA and CDR2 FQGTGA come from the germline V gene. The CDR3 has 15 amino acids. Trimming cost V 0 bases and J 4 bases; bases outside gene matches: 5. Exclusion of a patient resulted from uncontrolled infection, other autoimmune disease, pregnancy or lactation. The specimen was blood. The receptor was isolated from a man aged 35 to 55 with Graves' ophthalmopathy. V usage is TRBV7-3 and J usage is TRBJ1-1; TRBD1 aligns across 7 bases. DNA of the CDR3: TGTGCCAGCAGCTTAACAGGAGGGGGCACCACTGAAGCTTTCTTT. Amino acids: CASSLTGGGTTEAFF.